Listed below are T cell receptor beta chains from one sample, sequenced in a study of cytomegalovirus exposure and HLA in healthy donors. Data came from immunoSEQ multiplex PCR; TCRdb stores just in-frame clones and leaves some out. Among more than 150,000 clones listed, roughly four fifths were seen once. The specimen was PBMCs. These receptors were collected from a man aged 18 to 29 in good health and CMV-seronegative. CDR3s include the opening cysteine and the closing phenylalanine or tryptophan. Fields, in order: D gene, J gene, V gene, clone size, CDR3 DNA, CDR3 protein. A D gene is named only where the DNA matches it firmly. A row's size may be missing; if present it is once, few, many or a size class.

>-|TRBJ1-1|TRBV30|once
TGTGCCTGGGGTTGGCAGAACACTGAAGCTTTCTTT
CAWGWQNTEAFF
>-|TRBJ2-1|TRBV19|-
TGTGCCAGTAGTCACAGGGAGAACAATGAGCAGTTCTTC
CASSHRENNEQFF
>-|TRBJ2-6|TRBV15|-
TGTGCCACCAGCAGAGAGGGCAGCTCTGGGGCCAACGTCCTGACTTTC
CATSREGSSGANVLTF
>-|TRBJ1-4|TRBV4-2|-
TGTGCCAGCAGCCAAGTGTCCGGTGACCGACTATTGCGGGAAAAACTGTTTTTT
CASSQVSGDRLLREKLFF
>TRBD2|TRBJ2-5|TRBV7-9|-
TGTGCCAGCAGCTTGCGACTAGCGGGAGATGTAGAGACCCAGTACTTC
CASSLRLAGDVETQYF
>-|TRBJ1-6|TRBV4-1|-
TGCGCCAGCAGCCAAACCGACAGGAGCTCCTATAATTCACCCCTCCACTTT
CASSQTDRSSYNSPLHF
>-|TRBJ2-7|TRBV2|-
TGTGCCAGCAGGAGAAGCTCCTACGAGCAGTACTTC
CASRRSSYEQYF
>TRBD1|TRBJ1-6|TRBV2|-
TGTGCCAGCAGTCCCACAGGGGCCCCTTGGGAAAGTCCCCTCCACTTT
CASSPTGAPWESPLHF
>-|TRBJ2-1|TRBV27|-
TGTGCCAGCAGCGGAGGGTACAATGAGCAGTTCTTC
CASSGGYNEQFF
>TRBD2|TRBJ2-1|TRBV19|few
TGTGCCAGTAGTAACCTAGCGGGGGGCAATGAGCAGTTCTTC
CASSNLAGGNEQFF
>-|TRBJ1-3|TRBV21-1|once
TGTGCCAGCAGCAAAAGTCAAGTCGACCGTCTCCCTACCCGACTCTCTGGAAACACCATATATTTT
CASSKSQVDRLPTRLSGNTIYF
>TRBD1|TRBJ2-3|TRBV28|-
TGTGCCAGCAGTCCGTCGGGACAGCCTGGGGCAGATACGCAGTATTTT
CASSPSGQPGADTQYF
>TRBD2|TRBJ2-7|TRBV28|-
TGTGCCAGCAGCGGCCCCAGCGGGAGGACCTACGAGCAGTACTTC
CASSGPSGRTYEQYF
>-|TRBJ2-7|TRBV15|once
TGTGCCACCAGCAGAGCCGGACAGAGCTCCTACGAGCAGTACTTC
CATSRAGQSSYEQYF
>-|TRBJ2-5|TRBV10-3|-
TGTGCCATCAGTGAGTCTGGGGGGTACCAAGAGACCCAGTACTTC
CAISESGGYQETQYF
>-|TRBJ1-1|TRBV30|-
TGTGCCTGGAGGAAAAAGGGGGGGGATGAAGCTTTCTTT
CAWRKKGGDEAFF
>-|TRBJ2-7|TRBV4-1|few
TGCGCCAGCAGCCGGGTCGGGTACGAGCAGTACTTC
CASSRVGYEQYF
>-|TRBJ1-3|TRBV9|-
TGTGCCAGCAGCGTAGAGGCAGGGGGAAACACCATATATTTT
CASSVEAGGNTIYF
>-|TRBJ2-3|TRBV7-2|-
TGTGCCAGCAGCTTCTCGCGAGACACAGATACGCAGTATTTT
CASSFSRDTDTQYF
>-|TRBJ1-1|TRBV30|-
TGTGCCTGGAGTACAAACTCCGGGACAAGGGACACTGAAGCTTTCTTT
CAWSTNSGTRDTEAFF
>TRBD2|TRBJ2-1|TRBV5-4|once
TGTGCCAGCAGCTCGACTGAAGTGGGACTAGCGGGACGCCATGAGCAGTTCTTC
CASSSTEVGLAGRHEQFF
>TRBD2|TRBJ2-7|TRBV27|-
TGTGCCAGCAGCAGGACTAGCGGCTTATACGAGCAGTACTTC
CASSRTSGLYEQYF
>TRBD2|TRBJ2-7|TRBV11-1|-
TGTGCCAGCAGCGCGGGACTAGCGGCCTCCTACGAGCAGTACTTC
CASSAGLAASYEQYF
>-|TRBJ1-6|TRBV27|-
TGTGCCAGCAGTTCCCCTTATTACAGGGTGGGTTCACCCCTCCACTTT
CASSSPYYRVGSPLHF